This TCR beta chain emerged from a study of T cells after yellow fever vaccination (dated by TCRdb to between 2017 and 2020). In terms of the full investigation: The SMART-Seq v4 Ultra Low Input RNA kit was used to prepare libraries from fractions with low cell numbers. To follow T-cell clones before and after primary and booster YFV17D yellow fever vaccination, bulk TCR alpha and beta repertoires were sequenced over time. Two healthy male donors made up the cohort, one aged 18 to 29 years and the other aged 30 to 39 years. Blood was collected at multiple timepoints before and after primary and secondary immunization, and bulk PBMC replicates and cell subsets were isolated.

Summary of the overall study and its limitations: Compared with the primary T-cell response, the secondary T-cell response was weaker but faster, peaking on day 5 rather than day 15. A small fraction of clonotypes appeared in both the CD4 and CD8 compartments, likely as a result of convergent recombination. Most clones expanded after primary vaccination (almost 97% of CD4 and 88% of CD8) were re-detected after the booster, suggesting that broad memory maintenance occurred. Computational filtering was required because FACS-sorted repertoires could contain abundant contaminating clonotypes from the bulk population. Because the study included only a couple of donors, the extent to which the findings can be generalized is limited.

The CDR3 runs 11 amino acids, cysteine and phenylalanine included. Only CDR3 DNA is held: 33 bases, read in frame from base 1. Cut back by 6 bases and 10 bases, the V and J ends lie 10 bases apart. Based on the germline V gene, the CDR1 and CDR2 sequences are SGHTA and FQGTGA. Instrument on record: Illumina NovaSeq 6000. TCR cDNA was synthesized by 5'RACE template switching, which introduced a universal primer site and unique molecular identifiers. cDNA synthesis was primed from both the TCR alpha and TCR beta constant segments. Library amplification used two PCR steps, and the second PCR step added sample barcodes and sequencing adapters. Libraries were sequenced on Illumina HiSeq 2500 (2x100 bp) or NovaSeq (2x150 bp). Per the source publication's procedure: Reads were demultiplexed and collapsed into UMI consensus sequences with MIGEC, and V(D)J alignment was performed with MiXCR. Vaccine-responding clonotypes were identified with edgeR using replicate PBMC samples, with FDR below 0.01 and a log2 fold change above 5 up to day 15 being required. Each bulk clonotype received a CD4 or CD8 identity based on whether the sequenced CD4 or CD8 repertoire contained that clonotype at higher abundance. TCRdb applied fastp at Q25 and MiXCR to the public reads, then kept only in-frame beta chains. Under each unique CDR3 protein, matching rows form one entry showing the most common genes and DNA. For this entry, the V and J calls and clone size follow TCRdb and not the study's own pipeline. This sample is represented by roughly 190,000 distinct CDR3 sequences; around 10% of them were singletons. Roughly a third of the sample belongs to the ten largest clones.

This clonotype was seen only a few times. The clone's antigen remains unknown. The input lacks base qualities; no much larger clone sits a single base away. The treatment or condition label corresponds to: live attenuated yellow fever vaccine strain. PBMCs were isolated from peripheral blood using a standard Ficoll-Paque protocol. Dynabeads CD4 and CD8 positive selection kits were used to isolate CD4 and CD8 T-cell fractions. TriZol was used to extract RNA from bulk PBMCs, CD4 and CD8 fractions, and dextramer-positive and dextramer-negative fractions. The source of this sequence is a man between 18 and 35 years old who received the YFV17D yellow fever vaccine. The rearrangement joined TRBV7-3 to TRBJ2-1; 6 matching bases give a weak D call of TRBD1. The source material was CD8+ T cells sorted from PBMCs, sampled 15 days after the yellow fever booster vaccination. The CDR3 reads as follows: CASSTGTEQFF. The DNA sequence is given as TGTGCCAGCAGTACCGGGACAGAGCAGTTCTTC.